This T cell receptor beta chain was identified in a study of shared clonotypes between healthy human individuals. Trimming shortened V by 2 bases and J by 0 bases, and 26 bases separated the two germline ends. This CDR3 contains 21 residues. Germline CDR1 reads MDHEN; CDR2 reads SYDVKM. TCRdb keeps only in-frame clones here, not all; method: immunoSEQ multiplex PCR. The sample records around 1.5 million clones, around 98% being singletons. Material: naive CD4+ T cells sorted from blood. Subset of the sample: CD45RA+ positively selected. The V call is TRBV28, the J call TRBJ1-5; tentatively, D is TRBD1 (5 bases). The clonotype originates from a man aged 25-45 years in good health. CDR3 nucleotide sequence: TGTGCCAGCAGTTTAGAGCAGGGAGGTCGGTTTTTACCTTATAGCAATCAGCCCCAGCATTTT. It encodes CASSLEQGGRFLPYSNQPQHF. Based on the CDR3 plus reference TRBV28 and TRBJ1-5, the full variable domain is DVKVTQSSRYLVKRTGEKVFLECVQDMDHENMFWYRQDPGLGLRLIYFSYDVKMKEKGDIPEGYSVSREKKERFSLILESASTNQTSMYLCASSLEQGGRFLPYSNQPQHFGDGTRLSIL.